The entry that follows covers one T cell receptor beta chain sequence. These data come from a study of blood T cell repertoires in COVID-19. Study background: Some COVID-19 samples were acute and others convalescent; all came from the United States, Italy and Spain. Sample material is recorded as cDNA or gDNA derived from T cells, B-cell-depleted T cells, or PBMCs.

Authors' analysis steps: Counts of nucleated cells, estimated from reference gene primer amplification, were obtained. The data were produced by immunoSEQ multiplex PCR, yet TCRdb's version contains in-frame clones alone and is incomplete. V, J and clone size reflect that table, while D and trimming were determined from the DNA. The sample holds approximately 240,000 clones, 79% seen once. Germline loops: CDR1 MNHEY, CDR2 SMNVEV (reference sequence). There are 15 residues in the CDR3. The junction had 8 bases not matched to a gene; V was cut back by 6 bases and J by 7 bases. This sequence was found in a woman aged 40-49 years with active or convalescent COVID-19. Specimen: peripheral blood. V and J are TRBV27 and TRBJ1-6; 8 positions match TRBD1. The CDR3 is CASRPWTGPNSPLHF. The CDR3 DNA reads TGTGCCAGCAGACCTTGGACAGGGCCAAATTCACCCCTCCACTTT.